The 12 T cell receptor beta chains listed next were all sequenced from one sample in a study of molecular identifiers for immune sequencing clone quantification. One entry per CDR3 protein, called by TCRdb with MiXCR from the PCR reads. This table has 460,000 or so distinct CDR3 sequences, roughly 23% appearing once. Sequenced input: naive CD8+ T cells from blood, with Jurkat cell RNA spiked in. Noted subset: FACS-sorted CD8+CD4-CCR7+CD45RA+ naive T cells. The receptors were sampled from a human donor in good health. Some libraries in this study had Jurkat cell RNA spiked in.

This clonotype was observed a few times. The rearrangement uses TRBV6-6 and TRBJ1-4, with D unclear. Between the trimmed V and J ends, which lost 8 bases and 5 bases, there was a span of 15 bases. Germline CDR1 MNHNY, CDR2 SVGAGI (reference sequence). The length of the CDR3 is 14 residues. CDR3 DNA sequence: TGTGCCAGCGGAACGACGGAGCTAAATGAAAAACTGTTTTTT. It specifies CASGTTELNEKLFF.

This clonotype was counted only a few times. The chain is built from TRBV5-1 and TRBJ2-7, with 9 bases fitting TRBD2. V shed 0 bases and J 5 bases; nucleotides not matched to a gene: 12. CDR3 length: 17 residues. Germline CDR1 reads SGHRS; CDR2 reads YFSETQ. CDR3 in amino acids: CASSLEAIVVAGDEQYF. CDR3 sequence (DNA): TGCGCCAGCAGCTTGGAGGCCATTGTGGTAGCGGGGGACGAGCAGTACTTC.

This clonotype was seen a few times. J is TRBJ2-7 and V is TRBV27; 7 nucleotides match TRBD2. This CDR3 region has 14 residues. The V segment lost 7 bases and the J segment 4 bases; nucleotides outside the gene matches: 10. Germline CDR1 reads MNHEY; CDR2 reads SMNVEV (reference sequence). The CDR3 DNA follows: TGTGCCAGCACACACAGGCTCGGGGGGTACGAGCAGTACTTC. It codes for CASTHRLGGYEQYF.

This clonotype was detected only a few times. The J gene is TRBJ2-3, the V gene TRBV5-1; D is ambiguous. The CDR3 spans 16 residues. V was pared by 6 bases and J by 0 bases, with 17 bases between. Germline CDR1 SGHRS, CDR2 YFSETQ. In DNA form, the CDR3 reads TGCGCCAGCAACTCGGGTTTGCCCTCTAGCACAGATACGCAGTATTTT. Protein product: CASNSGLPSSTDTQYF.

This clonotype was recorded at least ten times. The chain has TRBV28 and TRBJ1-5, with 8 bases fitting TRBD1. The CDR3 has 15 residues. V lost 6 bases and J lost 3; bases outside the gene matches: 7. The germline CDR1 and CDR2 sequences are MDHEN and SYDVKM. The CDR3 is CASRLQGVTNQPQHF. CDR3 nucleotide sequence: TGTGCCAGCAGGCTACAGGGGGTCACCAATCAGCCCCAGCATTTT.

The J gene is TRBJ2-7, the V gene TRBV25-1; TRBD1 agrees at 10 bases. The length of the CDR3 is 14 residues. Trimming took 10 bases from V and 7 from J; bases not matched to a gene: 13. Germline V lookup: CDR1 MGHDK, CDR2 SYGVNS. CDR3 loop: CATLYGTGVEEQYF. As DNA, the CDR3 is TGTGCCACCCTATACGGGACAGGGGTTGAAGAGCAGTACTTC.

This clonotype appeared many times. The chain carries TRBV9 and TRBJ2-3, with D possibly being TRBD2 (7 bases). Trimming removed 5 bases at V and 6 bases at J, with 13 bases between. Germline V gene data show CDR1 as SGDLS and CDR2 as YYNGEE. The CDR3 spans 13 residues. Written as DNA, the CDR3 is TGTGCCAGCAGTGTGGGGGGGCCCGATACGCAGTATTTT. Its protein product is CASSVGGPDTQYF.

The chain joins TRBV28 to TRBJ2-3; D is undetermined. CDR1 and CDR2 from the germline V gene are MDHEN and SYDVKM. There are 16 residues in the CDR3. V was cut by 3 bases and J by 3 bases, with 16 bases left in between. The CDR3 nucleotides are TGTGCCAGCAGTTTCTCTAGGTATTTGCAGACAGATACGCAGTATTTT. This gives the protein CASSFSRYLQTDTQYF.

At least ten counts were recorded for this clonotype. This CDR3 reads CSVDTDTQYF. Written as DNA, the CDR3 is TGCAGCGTAGACACAGATACGCAGTATTTT. The chain has TRBV29-1 and TRBJ2-3; unclear D gene. The CDR3 has 10 amino acids. Per germline, CDR1 SQVTM and CDR2 ANQGSEA. Trimming stripped 6 bases from V and 2 bases from J, with 3 bases between.

The sample holds a few counts of this clonotype. The chain uses TRBV30 and TRBJ2-3; D unresolved. The V end lost 0 bases, the J end lost 2 bases, and 15 bases lay between the germline ends. Germline V gives CDR1 GTSNPN, CDR2 SVGIG (reference sequence). This CDR3 region has 16 residues. CDR3 DNA: TGTGCCTGGAGTGTCGGTATAGCTGGTAACACAGATACGCAGTATTTT. Translated, it gives CAWSVGIAGNTDTQYF.

This clonotype was found many times. The chain links TRBV20-1 to TRBJ2-3; D gene unclear. Trimming removed 3 bases from V and 2 bases from J, with 6 bases in between. Germline V gene sequence: CDR1 DFQATT, CDR2 SNEGSKA (reference sequence). CDR3 size: 12 residues. In nucleotides, the CDR3 is TGCAGTGCTAGTCAGATCACAGATACGCAGTATTTT. It is translated as CSASQITDTQYF.

This clonotype was counted at least ten times. V gene TRBV19 combines with J gene TRBJ2-6; D might be TRBD2 (6 bases). V was clipped by 1 base and J by 0 bases, with 16 bases between them. The CDR3 consists of 19 residues. CDR1 is LNHDA, CDR2 SQIVND, per germline (reference sequence). This chain's CDR3 is CASSIASGGALSGANVLTF. The DNA for the CDR3 is TGTGCCAGTAGTATAGCTAGTGGCGGGGCCCTCTCTGGGGCCAACGTCCTGACTTTC.